The table lists the clone carrying this T cell receptor (beta chain) with many counts. CDR3 length equals 12 residues. Trimming stripped 6 bases from V and 2 bases from J, with 7 bases between. Per the germline V gene, CDR1 is ENHRY and CDR2 is SYGVKD. This sample was included in a study of patients and donors after allogeneic stem cell transplantation. TCRdb analysed the RT-PCR reads with MiXCR anew, one entry per CDR3 protein. Altogether 150,000 to 200,000 distinct CDR3 sequences are present, roughly 22% being singletons, with the ten largest covering 25% to 30%. Sequencing was done on a sample of blood, either unsorted or a sorted T cell fraction (not recorded which). The source is a human donor who was either an allogeneic HSCT recipient or a stem cell or donor lymphocyte infusion donor (not recorded which). It is not recorded whose cells these are; they may come from a transplant donor. The chain uses TRBV10-3 and TRBJ1-2; D gene unclear. CDR3 coding DNA: TGTGCCATCAGAGCGGGCAACTATGGCTACACCTTC. This sequence encodes CAIRAGNYGYTF.